Listed here is a single T cell receptor beta chain. Its antigen is currently unknown. Germline is not matched at one junction end, which may reflect a read error. The data were taken from a study of breast tumors, draining lymph nodes, adjacent tissues. Regarding the study as a whole: Tumor repertoires ranked between lymph nodes and nontumor tissue in diversity, with V and J gene preferences. Findings are consistent with lymph node origin and intratumoral expansion of most tumor T cells. That most tumor T cells come from lymph nodes remained unproven.

TCRdb called the multiplex PCR reads again in MiXCR, with one record for every CDR3 protein. The sample has roughly 110,000 distinct CDR3 sequences; about 31% are singletons. Samples came from axillary lymph nodes draining the breast cancer. Germline-derived CDR1 and CDR2 are MNHEY and SVGEGT. CDR3 length equals 13 residues. The J gene is TRBJ2-6, the V gene TRBV6-2 or TRBV6-3, with 7 bases lining up with TRBD2. The source of this sequence is a female donor with breast cancer. Some clones in this sample may be carry-over from other donors' samples. Source material: axillary lymph node tissue. Here the CDR3 DNA reads TGTGCCAGCAGTGGGGGGGGGGGCAACGTCCTGACTTTC. Translated: CASSGGGGNVLTF.